This TCR beta chain was sequenced during a study of blood T cell repertoires in COVID-19. Overall study context: Samples representing acute and convalescent COVID-19 were sourced from the United States, Italy and Spain.

In the original workflow: Amplification of reference gene primers was used by the study to estimate nucleated cell counts. Method: immunoSEQ multiplex PCR; TCRdb's copy keeps in-frame clones and lacks some. D and trimming come from the DNA, and the V and J calls and clone size come from that table. Among more than 85,000 clones listed, around 86% were seen once. The sequence derives from a woman in her seventies with acute or convalescent COVID-19. The source material was peripheral blood.

The CDR3 here is CASTGKGHYGYTF. The CDR3 region has the DNA TGTGCCAGTACCGGGAAGGGTCACTATGGCTACACCTTC. The V gene is TRBV19, the J gene TRBJ1-2, with unresolved D. Germline V gene lookup returns CDR1 LNHDA and CDR2 SQIVND (reference sequence). V was clipped by 7 bases and J by 3 bases, with 12 bases between them. This CDR3 is built from 13 residues.